The 10 T cell receptor beta chains in this list originate from one sample, sequenced in a study of CD4+ T cells in melanoma. Profiled with immunoSEQ multiplex PCR; TCRdb holds only in-frame clones, not every one. The table has 7,000 to 9,500 clones, approximately 64% seen once; the top ten hold 16%. The material sequenced was cells from a culture (not recorded whether cultured in vitro). These receptors all stem from a human donor with melanoma.

The chain uses TRBV11-3 and TRBJ2-3; 7 nucleotides match TRBD1. There are 19 residues in the CDR3. J gave up 6 bases and V 4 bases, and 22 bases lay outside the gene matches. The germline CDR1 and CDR2 sequences are SGHNT and YENEEA. DNA for the CDR3: TGTGCCAGCAGCTCGGGCCTTTCGACGACAGGGAAGTTTTCCGATACGCAGTATTTT. Amino acids: CASSSGLSTTGKFSDTQYF.

The chain joins TRBV11-2 to TRBJ2-7, with D possibly being TRBD1 (5 bases). The germline V gene encodes CDR1 SGHAT and CDR2 FQNNGV. V dropped 8 bases and J dropped 0 bases, with 17 bases sitting between them. This CDR3 is 15 amino acids long. The CDR3 DNA reads TGTGCCAGCTCCTCCTTGCGGCAGGGCTCCTACGAGCAGTACTTC. It is translated as CASSSLRQGSYEQYF.

The V gene is TRBV6-1, the J gene TRBJ1-2; D unclear. The germline CDR1 and CDR2 sequences are MNHNS and SASEGT. V lost 3 bases to trimming and J lost 3 bases, with 2 bases between them. This CDR3 has 11 amino acids. The CDR3 bases are TGTGCCAGCAGTGAGGACTATGGCTACACCTTC. The encoded protein is CASSEDYGYTF.

This chain uses TRBV19 with TRBJ1-2, with 8 positions matching TRBD1. The CDR3 has 14 residues. Trimming removed 6 bases from V and 8 bases from J; junction bases left unmatched: 11. Germline CDR1 LNHDA, CDR2 SQIVND (reference sequence). CDR3 in DNA: TGTGCCAGTAGGTCGGACAGGGAACAATTCGGCTACACCTTC. This encodes CASRSDREQFGYTF.

CDR3 coding DNA: TGTGCCAGCAGTAGACTAGGGAGCGGGGAGCTGTTTTTT. Translated: CASSRLGSGELFF. V gene TRBV2 combines with J gene TRBJ2-2; tentative D call: TRBD2 (6 bases). This CDR3 comprises 13 residues. Germline V lookup: CDR1 SNHLY, CDR2 FYNNEI. V was trimmed by 5 bases and J by 7 bases, leaving 11 bases between them.

V gene TRBV4-1 combines with J gene TRBJ2-3; 9 nucleotides line up with TRBD2. V was clipped by 0 bases and J by 4 bases; unmatched bases: 8. The CDR3 spans 17 residues. In germline, CDR1 is MGHRA, CDR2 YSYEKL. This CDR3 reads CASSQDSAGGPADTQYF. CDR3 nucleotides: TGCGCCAGCAGCCAAGATAGCGCGGGGGGGCCCGCAGATACGCAGTATTTT.

The V and J genes are TRBV18 and TRBJ2-2, with 11 bases lining up with TRBD2. The CDR3 is made up of 14 amino acids. The V gene's germline CDR1 is KGHSH and CDR2 LQKENI. V shed 4 bases and J 6 bases; nucleotides not matched to a gene: 1. The chain's CDR3 is CASSRGLAAGELFF. The CDR3 DNA reads as TGTGCCAGCTCACGGGGACTAGCGGCCGGGGAGCTGTTTTTT.

The chain uses TRBV11-2 and TRBJ2-1; D gene unclear. The CDR3 loop spans 12 amino acids. Between the trimmed V and J ends, which lost 4 bases and 10 bases, there was a span of 11 bases. Per germline, CDR1 SGHAT and CDR2 FQNNGV. The CDR3 nucleotides are TGTGCCAGCAGCTCATGGATGAGGGAGCAGTTCTTC. Its translation: CASSSWMREQFF.

This clone has a single count. Other DNA sequences within the sample encode an identical CDR3. This chain links TRBV5-8 with TRBJ1-2; tentatively, D is TRBD1 (6 bases). Germline V gene lookup returns CDR1 SGHTS and CDR2 YDEGEE. The CDR3 spans 14 residues. Trimming left V 1 base short and J 3 bases short, with 10 bases between. The CDR3 loop is CASSLTGTDYGYTF. Here the CDR3 DNA reads TGTGCCAGCAGCTTGACAGGGACTGACTATGGCTACACCTTC.

The chain combines TRBV19 with TRBJ2-3; 7 positions agree with TRBD2. The CDR3 extends over 15 amino acids. The J segment lost 4 bases and the V segment lost 3 bases, leaving 7 bases of the junction unmatched. Germline V gives CDR1 LNHDA, CDR2 SQIVND (reference sequence). CDR3 nucleotide sequence: TGTGCCAGTAGTATTTGGGGGGGGATGGCAGATACGCAGTATTTT. It encodes CASSIWGGMADTQYF.